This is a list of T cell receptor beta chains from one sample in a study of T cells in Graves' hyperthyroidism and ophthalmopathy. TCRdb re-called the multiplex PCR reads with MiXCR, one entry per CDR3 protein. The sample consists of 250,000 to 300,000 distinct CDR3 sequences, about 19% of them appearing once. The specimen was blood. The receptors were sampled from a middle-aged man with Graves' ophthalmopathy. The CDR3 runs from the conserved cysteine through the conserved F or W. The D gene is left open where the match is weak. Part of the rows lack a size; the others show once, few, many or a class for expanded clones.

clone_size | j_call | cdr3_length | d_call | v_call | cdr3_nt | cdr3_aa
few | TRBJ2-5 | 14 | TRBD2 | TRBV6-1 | TGTGCCAGCAGCCCGACTAGCCCCGAAGAGACCCAGTACTTC | CASSPTSPEETQYF
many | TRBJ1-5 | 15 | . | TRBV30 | TGTGCCTGGAGTGCCCCCGGGACATTGAATCAGCCCCAGCATTTT | CAWSAPGTLNQPQHF
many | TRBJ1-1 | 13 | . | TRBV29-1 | TGCAGCGCTGTGGCACAGTCCTCCACTGGAGCTTTCTTT | CSAVAQSSTGAFF
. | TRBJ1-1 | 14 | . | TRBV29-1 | TGCAGCGTTGAAGATGGGGGGCGGAACACTGAAGCTTTCTTT | CSVEDGGRNTEAFF
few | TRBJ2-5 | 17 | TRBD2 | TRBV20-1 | TGCAGTGCTAGAGCCGGGACTAGCGGGACCCATCAAGAGACCCAGTACTTC | CSARAGTSGTHQETQYF
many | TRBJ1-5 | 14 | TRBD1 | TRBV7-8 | TGTGCCAGCAGCGGACGGACAGGGAAAGAGCCCCAGCATTTT | CASSGRTGKEPQHF
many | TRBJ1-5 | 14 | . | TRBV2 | TGTGCCAGCAGTAACACAAGGAGCAATCAGCCCCAGCATTTT | CASSNTRSNQPQHF
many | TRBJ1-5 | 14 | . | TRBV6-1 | TGTGCCAGCAGTTGGGGGGACAGCAATCAGCCCCAGCATTTT | CASSWGDSNQPQHF
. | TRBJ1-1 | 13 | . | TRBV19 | TGTGCCAGTAGTACTCGGGCAGACACTGAAGCTTTCTTT | CASSTRADTEAFF
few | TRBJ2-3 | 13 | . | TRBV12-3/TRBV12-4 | TGTGCCAGCGGGAGTAGAGGCACAGATACGCAGTATTTT | CASGSRGTDTQYF
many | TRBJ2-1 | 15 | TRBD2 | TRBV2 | TGTGCCAGCAGTCGACGGACTAGCGCAAACAATGAGCAGTTCTTC | CASSRRTSANNEQFF
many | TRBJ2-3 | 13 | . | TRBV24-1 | TGTGCCACCAGTGATCCCGGAAGAGATACGCAGTATTTT | CATSDPGRDTQYF
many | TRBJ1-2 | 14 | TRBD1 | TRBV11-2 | TGTGCCAGCAGCTTAGATAACAGGGGGTATGGCTACACCTTC | CASSLDNRGYGYTF
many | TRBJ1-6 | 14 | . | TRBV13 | TGTGCCAGCAGCTTAGGGCGGGGAGATTCACCCCTCCACTTT | CASSLGRGDSPLHF
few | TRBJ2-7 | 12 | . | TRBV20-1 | TGCAGTGCTAGTCGGCCCCCCCCCGAGCAGTACTTC | CSASRPPPEQYF
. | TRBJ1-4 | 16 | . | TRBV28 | TGTGCCAGCAGTTTAGCCGGCAGGGGCAGGAATGAAAAACTGTTTTTT | CASSLAGRGRNEKLFF
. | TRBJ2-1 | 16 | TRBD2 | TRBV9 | TGTGCCAGCAGCGTGTTTAGCGGGAGAGGGGGCAATGAGCAGTTCTTC | CASSVFSGRGGNEQFF
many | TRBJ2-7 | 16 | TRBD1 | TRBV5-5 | TGTGCCAGCAGCAGACAGACAGGGATCAACTCCTACGAGCAGTACTTC | CASSRQTGINSYEQYF
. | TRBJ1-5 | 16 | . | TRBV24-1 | TGTGCCACCAGTGACTCCACAGGGCAGGGCAATCAGCCCCAGCATTTT | CATSDSTGQGNQPQHF
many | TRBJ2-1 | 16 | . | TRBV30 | TGTGCCTGGAGTTCCGGGGGACTCCCGGACTTCAATGAGCAGTTCTTC | CAWSSGGLPDFNEQFF
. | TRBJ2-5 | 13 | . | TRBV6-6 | TGTGCCAGCAGTTACTTGTCTGTATCAGGCGAGTACTTC | CASSYLSVSGEYF
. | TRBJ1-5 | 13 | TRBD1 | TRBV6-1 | TGTGCCAGCAGAATCGCACAGGGGGAGCCCCAGCATTTT | CASRIAQGEPQHF
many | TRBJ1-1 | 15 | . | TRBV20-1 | TGCAGTGCCAAACCTTTCAGGGGTGGAAACACTGAAGCTTTCTTT | CSAKPFRGGNTEAFF
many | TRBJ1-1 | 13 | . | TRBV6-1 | TGTGCCAGCAGGGGGGCGGCCTCGGGTGAAGCTTTCTTT | CASRGAASGEAFF
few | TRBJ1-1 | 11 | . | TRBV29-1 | TGCAGCGTACGAGAGGGCACTGAAGCTTTCTTT | CSVREGTEAFF
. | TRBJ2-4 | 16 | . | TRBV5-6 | TGTGCCAGCAGCTCCCCAGGGGTTTTAGCCAAAAACATTCAGTACTTC | CASSSPGVLAKNIQYF
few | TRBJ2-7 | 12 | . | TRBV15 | TGTGCCACCAGCAGAGGGGTAGGCGAGCAGTACTTC | CATSRGVGEQYF
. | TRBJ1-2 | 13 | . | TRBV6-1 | TGTGCCAGCAGTGATGTGACGATAGACGGCTACACCTTC | CASSDVTIDGYTF
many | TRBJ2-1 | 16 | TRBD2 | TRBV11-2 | TGTGCCAGCAGCTTAGGGGGCGGGAGGGCCAACAATGAGCAGTTCTTC | CASSLGGGRANNEQFF
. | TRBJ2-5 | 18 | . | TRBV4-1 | TGCGCCAGCAGCCAAGGAGTGGGAGCAGTCCACTTTCAAGAGACCCAGTACTTC | CASSQGVGAVHFQETQYF
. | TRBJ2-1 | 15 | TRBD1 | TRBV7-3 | TGTGCCAGCAGCCGGGACAGCGATTCCTACAATGAGCAGTTCTTC | CASSRDSDSYNEQFF
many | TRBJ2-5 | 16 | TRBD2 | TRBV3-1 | TGTGCCAGCAGCCCCGGGACTAGCGGGACTTGGGAGACCCAGTACTTC | CASSPGTSGTWETQYF
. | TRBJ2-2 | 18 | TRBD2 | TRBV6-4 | TGTGCCAGCAGTGACCCCCGGCTAGCGGGAGTTAGCACCGGGGAGCTGTTTTTT | CASSDPRLAGVSTGELFF
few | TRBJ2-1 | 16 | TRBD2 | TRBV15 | TGTGCCACCAGCAGAGGGGGGACTAGCGGTAAGGATGAGCAGTTCTTC | CATSRGGTSGKDEQFF
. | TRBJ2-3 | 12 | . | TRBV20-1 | TGCAGTGCGGCAGCGGCCACAGATACGCAGTATTTT | CSAAAATDTQYF
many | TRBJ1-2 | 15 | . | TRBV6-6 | TGTGCCAGCAGTTACTCAGACACCGGAATTTATGGCTACACCTTC | CASSYSDTGIYGYTF
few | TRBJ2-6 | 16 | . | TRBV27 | TGTGCCAGCAGTTTAATCCGGCTACCGGGGGCCAACGTCCTGACTTTC | CASSLIRLPGANVLTF
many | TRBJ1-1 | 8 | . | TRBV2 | TGTGCCAGCACAGGAGCTTTCTTT | CASTGAFF
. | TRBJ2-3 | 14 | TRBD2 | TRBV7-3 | TGTGCCAGCAGGCAAGCGGGAGGCCCAGATACGCAGTATTTT | CASRQAGGPDTQYF
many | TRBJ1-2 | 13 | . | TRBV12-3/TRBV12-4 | TGTGCCAGTCGGAAAGGACCTAACTATGGCTACACCTTC | CASRKGPNYGYTF
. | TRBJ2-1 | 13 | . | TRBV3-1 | TGTGCCAGCAGCCACCGAAATGGGAATGAGCAGTTCTTC | CASSHRNGNEQFF
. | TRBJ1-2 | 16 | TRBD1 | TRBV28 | TGTGCCAGCAGTTACATCAGGACAGGGGGCGGGTATGGCTACACCTTC | CASSYIRTGGGYGYTF
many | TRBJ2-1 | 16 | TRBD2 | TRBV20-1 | TGCAGTGCTAGAAGTGTAGGACTAGCGGGAGATGATGAGCAGTTCTTC | CSARSVGLAGDDEQFF
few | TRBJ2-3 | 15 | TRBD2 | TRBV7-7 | TGTGCTAGCAGCTTAAGCGGGAGCGGCACAGATACGCAGTATTTT | CASSLSGSGTDTQYF
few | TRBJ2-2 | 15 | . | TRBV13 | TGTGCCAGCAGCCCCAGCTGGGGGCAAACCGGGGAGCTGTTTTTT | CASSPSWGQTGELFF
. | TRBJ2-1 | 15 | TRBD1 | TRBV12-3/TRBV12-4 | TGTGCCAGTCTCCTCTCGGGACAGTTAAACAATGAGCAGTTCTTC | CASLLSGQLNNEQFF